This T cell receptor beta chain stems from a study of PD-1 blockade in classical Hodgkin lymphoma. The repertoire was sequenced with immunoSEQ multiplex PCR; TCRdb's copy has only in-frame clones and lacks some. The table records roughly 70,000 clones, more than 85% of them present only once. Time point reported: newly diagnosed, previously untreated cHL patient sample. The comparison group had newly diagnosed, previously untreated classical Hodgkin lymphoma. The source material was peripheral blood mononuclear cells (PBMCs). This TCR was recovered from a human donor with classical Hodgkin lymphoma.

The CDR3 protein is CASTRGVRVHGYTF. The CDR3 nucleotides are TGTGCCAGCACTCGGGGGGTGAGGGTTCATGGCTACACCTTC. The chain is built from TRBV7-9 and TRBJ1-2, with a possible D match to TRBD1 (5 bases). Trimming shortened V by 7 bases and J by 6 bases, and 18 bases separated the two germline ends. Germline CDR1 is SEHNR and CDR2 is FQNEAQ (reference sequence). The CDR3 runs to 14 residues.